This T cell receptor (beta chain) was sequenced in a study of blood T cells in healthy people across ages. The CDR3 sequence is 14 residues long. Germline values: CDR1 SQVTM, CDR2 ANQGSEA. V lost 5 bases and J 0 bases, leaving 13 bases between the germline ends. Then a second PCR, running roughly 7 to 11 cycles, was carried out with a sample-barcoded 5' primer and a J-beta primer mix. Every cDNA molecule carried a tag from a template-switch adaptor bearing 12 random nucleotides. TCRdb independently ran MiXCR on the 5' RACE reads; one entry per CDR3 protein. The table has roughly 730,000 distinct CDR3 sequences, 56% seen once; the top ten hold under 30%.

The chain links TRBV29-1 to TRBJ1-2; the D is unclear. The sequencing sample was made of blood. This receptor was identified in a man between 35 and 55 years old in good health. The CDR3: CSVRPGTTNYGYTF. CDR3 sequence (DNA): TGCAGCGTTCGACCAGGAACCACTAACTATGGCTACACCTTC.